The T cell receptor (beta chain) described here comes from a study of T cell responses to AZD1222 COVID-19 vaccine. Overall study findings and caveats: Mapped onto spike, vaccine-associated CD4 TCRs spanned it and were dominant at 160-218 and 743-854. Repertoire sampling happened only post peak T cell response. A mostly white British donor set with more females was recruited, and clonal diversity was possibly underestimated. Just a handful of AZD1222 recipients were seropositive at baseline.

Assay used: immunoSEQ multiplex PCR; TCRdb lists only in-frame clones, some missing. Altogether 90,000 to 150,000 clones are present, around 90% being singletons, with the ten largest covering 2% to 3%. Worth noting for this clone: What it recognizes is unknown.

The CDR3 length is 15 residues. CDR1 and CDR2 (germline): SGHTA, FQGTGA. V was pared by 1 base and J by 2 bases, with 8 bases between. Sequenced here: peripheral blood, sampled 28 days after the second AZD1222 dose. The gene calls are TRBV7-3 and TRBJ1-4; D unresolved. This TCR was sampled from an adult who received the AZD1222 COVID-19 vaccine. CDR3 protein: CASSLKGGTNEKLFF. CDR3 nucleotide sequence: TGTGCCAGCAGCTTAAAAGGAGGGACTAATGAAAAACTGTTTTTT.